The 8 T cell receptor beta chains given below trace back to one sample, sequenced in a study of beta chain bispecific antibodies for T cell cancers. Using its own MiXCR run on the 5' RACE reads, TCRdb lists one record per CDR3 protein. The sample has about 20,000 distinct CDR3 sequences; 2% to 2.5% are singletons. Either OKT3 anti-CD3 antibody or CD3/CD28 beads expanded T cells from blood mononuclear cells over approximately three days. These receptors are not linked to any known antigen. Overall study findings and caveats: The TRBV12-3 share of total TRBV signal fell around 99% after anti-TRBV12 rather than anti-CD19 exposure. Most targeted TRBV signal came from the leukemia cell line cells, not normal T cells.

Material: healthy donor T cells cultured with leukemia cells, obtained from a culture containing a bispecific antibody targeting TCR Vbeta12. All receptors derive from a human donor in good health. Some clones in this sample may be carry-over from other donors' samples.

This clonotype was seen ten or more times. The chain links TRBV14 to TRBJ2-7; 11 bases match TRBD1. The CDR3 loop spans 15 amino acids. Germline V lookup: CDR1 SGHDN, CDR2 FVKESK. J gave up 6 bases and V 4 bases, and 8 bases lay outside the gene matches. Here the CDR3 reads CASSPLAGQGVEQYF. The CDR3 bases are TGTGCCAGCAGCCCCCTAGCGGGACAGGGGGTCGAGCAGTACTTC.

V usage is TRBV5-6 and J usage is TRBJ1-5, with 7 bases fitting TRBD1. Unmatched junction bases numbered 2, after V lost 2 bases and J lost 6 bases. CDR1 is SGHDT and CDR2 is YYEEEE in the germline V gene. CDR3 length: 13 amino acids. The chain's CDR3 is CASSFSGGQPQHF. CDR3 DNA sequence: TGTGCCAGCAGCTTCTCAGGGGGTCAGCCCCAGCATTTT.

This clonotype occurred many times. This chain connects TRBV27 to TRBJ1-2; a weak D match, TRBD1 (5 bases). V gave up 10 bases and J gave up 6 bases, with 18 bases separating them. Germline CDR1 is MNHEY and CDR2 is SMNVEV (reference sequence). The CDR3 spans 13 residues. As DNA, the CDR3 is TGTGCCAACCAAAGGAAGGGGATAAATGGCTACACCTTC. Its translation is CANQRKGINGYTF.

This chain links TRBV29-1 with TRBJ2-2, with D perhaps matching TRBD1 (7 bases). The V and J ends lost 1 base and 4 bases respectively, with 13 bases between them. Germline CDR1 is SQVTM and CDR2 is ANQGSEA. CDR3 length: 15 amino acids. Written as DNA, the CDR3 is TGCAGCGTTGAAGTGGAGGGGGCGCCCACCGGGGAGCTGTTTTTT. It translates to CSVEVEGAPTGELFF.

At least ten counts were recorded for this clonotype. This rearrangement joins TRBV5-1 to TRBJ2-1; TRBD2 might be the D (6 bases). Germline assignment: CDR1 SGHRS and CDR2 YFSETQ. Trimming left V 0 bases short and J 0 bases short, with 10 bases between. There are 16 residues in the CDR3. The CDR3 protein is CASSLESGDSYNEQFF. The CDR3 nucleotides are TGCGCCAGCAGCTTGGAATCGGGGGACTCCTACAATGAGCAGTTCTTC.

This clonotype was detected many times. This sequence joins TRBV5-1 and TRBJ2-7; 7 bases map to TRBD1. Germline CDR1 SGHRS, CDR2 YFSETQ. Trimming cost V 4 bases and J 6 bases; bases outside gene matches: 4. This CDR3 contains 12 residues. Here the CDR3 reads CASSAQGREQYF. CDR3 sequence (DNA): TGCGCCAGCAGCGCACAGGGGCGCGAGCAGTACTTC.

This clonotype showed up many times. The genes are TRBV13 and TRBJ2-7; TRBD2 aligns across 7 bases. CDR3 length equals 13 residues. CDR1 PRHDT and CDR2 FYEKMQ come from the germline V gene (reference sequence). J gave up 0 bases and V 6 bases, and 2 bases lay outside the gene matches. The CDR3, as DNA: TGTGCCAGCAGGGGAGGGGACTCCTACGAGCAGTACTTC. It encodes CASRGGDSYEQYF.

This clonotype was picked up many times. The rearrangement links TRBV18 to TRBJ1-2, with 7 bases fitting TRBD1. Trimming removed 1 base from V and 6 bases from J; junction bases left unmatched: 5. The CDR3 is 14 amino acids. The germline gives CDR1 KGHSH, CDR2 LQKENI. The CDR3 DNA is TGTGCCAGCTCACCACAGACAGGGTTCGATGGCTACACCTTC. Translation gives CASSPQTGFDGYTF.